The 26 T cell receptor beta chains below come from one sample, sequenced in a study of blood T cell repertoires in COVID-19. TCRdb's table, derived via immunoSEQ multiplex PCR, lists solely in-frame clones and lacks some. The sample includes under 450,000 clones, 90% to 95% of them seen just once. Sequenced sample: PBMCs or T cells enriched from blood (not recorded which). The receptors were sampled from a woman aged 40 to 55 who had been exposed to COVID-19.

CDR3 DNA sequence: TGTGCCACCAGCAGAGATCCGGGTGAAGGAGATACGCAGTATTTT. It translates to CATSRDPGEGDTQYF. This sequence joins TRBV15 and TRBJ2-3; D not resolved. The V end lost 0 bases, the J end lost 5 bases, and 12 bases lay between the germline ends. Germline V gene sequence: CDR1 LNHNV, CDR2 YYDKDF (reference sequence). This CDR3 spans 15 amino acids.

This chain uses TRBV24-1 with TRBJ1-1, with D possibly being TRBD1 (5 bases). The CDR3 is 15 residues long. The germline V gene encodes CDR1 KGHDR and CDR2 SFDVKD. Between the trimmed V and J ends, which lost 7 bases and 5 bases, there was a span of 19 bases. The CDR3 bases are TGTGCCACCAGCTCGCGGGGCGCGGCGGGGACTGAAGCTTTCTTT. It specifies CATSSRGAAGTEAFF.

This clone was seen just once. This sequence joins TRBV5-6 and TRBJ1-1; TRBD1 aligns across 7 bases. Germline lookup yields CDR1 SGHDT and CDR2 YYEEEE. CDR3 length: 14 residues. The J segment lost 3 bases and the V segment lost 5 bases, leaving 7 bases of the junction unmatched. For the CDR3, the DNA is TGTGCCAGCAGTAAAAACAGGGGAGACACTGAAGCTTTCTTT. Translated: CASSKNRGDTEAFF.

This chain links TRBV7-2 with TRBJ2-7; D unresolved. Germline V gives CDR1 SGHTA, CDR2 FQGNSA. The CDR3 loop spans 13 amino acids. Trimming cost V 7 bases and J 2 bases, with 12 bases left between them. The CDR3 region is CASTGPGAYEQYF. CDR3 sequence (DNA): TGTGCCAGCACCGGCCCGGGTGCCTACGAGCAGTACTTC.

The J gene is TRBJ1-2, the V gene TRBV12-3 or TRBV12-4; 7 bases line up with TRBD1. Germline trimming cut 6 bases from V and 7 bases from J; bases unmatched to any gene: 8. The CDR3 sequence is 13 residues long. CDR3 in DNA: TGTGCCAGCAGCCGATCCGGGACAGTTGGCTACACCTTC. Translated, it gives CASSRSGTVGYTF.

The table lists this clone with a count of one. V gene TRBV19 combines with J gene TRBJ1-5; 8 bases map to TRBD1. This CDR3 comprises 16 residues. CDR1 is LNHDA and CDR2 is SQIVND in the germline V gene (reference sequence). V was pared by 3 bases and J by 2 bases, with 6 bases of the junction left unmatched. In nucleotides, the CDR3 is TGTGCCAGTAGTATTAACTCGGGACAGGGCAATCAGCCCCAGCATTTT. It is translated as CASSINSGQGNQPQHF.

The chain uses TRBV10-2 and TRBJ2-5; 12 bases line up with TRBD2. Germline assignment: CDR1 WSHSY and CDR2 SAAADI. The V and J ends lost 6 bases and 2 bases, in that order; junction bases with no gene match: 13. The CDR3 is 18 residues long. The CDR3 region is CASSQTSGSSWGQETQYF. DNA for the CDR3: TGCGCCAGCAGCCAGACTAGCGGGAGTTCCTGGGGGCAAGAGACCCAGTACTTC.

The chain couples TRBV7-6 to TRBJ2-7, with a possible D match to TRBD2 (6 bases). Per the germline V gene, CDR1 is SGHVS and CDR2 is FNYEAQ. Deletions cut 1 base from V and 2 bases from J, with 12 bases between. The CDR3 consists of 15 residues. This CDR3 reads CASSLGGTQAYEQYF. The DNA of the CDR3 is TGTGCCAGCAGCTTAGGTGGGACTCAAGCCTACGAGCAGTACTTC.

The CDR3 DNA sequence: TGCGCTGCCCCGGGGGAGAGCTATGGCTACACCTTC. Encoded protein: CAAPGESYGYTF. This chain joins TRBV29-1 and TRBJ1-2; the D gene is possibly TRBD1 (5 bases). This CDR3 spans 12 amino acids. Germline-derived CDR1 and CDR2 are SQVTM and ANQGSEA.

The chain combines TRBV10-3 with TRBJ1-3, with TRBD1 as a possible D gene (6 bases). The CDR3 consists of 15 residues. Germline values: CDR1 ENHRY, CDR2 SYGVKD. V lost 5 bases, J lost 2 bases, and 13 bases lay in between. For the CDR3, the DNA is TGTGCCATCAGTCTCGGGGGGACAACTGGAAACACCATATATTTT. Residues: CAISLGGTTGNTIYF.

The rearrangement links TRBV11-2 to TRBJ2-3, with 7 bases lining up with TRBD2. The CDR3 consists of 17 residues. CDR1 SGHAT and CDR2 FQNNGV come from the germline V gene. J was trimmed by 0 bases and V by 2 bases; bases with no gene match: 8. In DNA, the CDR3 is TGTGCCAGCAGCTTATCTTCCGGGGGGTTAAGCACAGATACGCAGTATTTT. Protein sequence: CASSLSSGGLSTDTQYF.

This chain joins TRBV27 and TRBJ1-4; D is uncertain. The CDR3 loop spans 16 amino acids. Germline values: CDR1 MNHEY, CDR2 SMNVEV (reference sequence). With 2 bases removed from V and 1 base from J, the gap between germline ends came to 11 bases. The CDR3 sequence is CASSLMPGGTNEKLFF. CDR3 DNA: TGTGCCAGCAGTTTAATGCCGGGTGGAACTAATGAAAAACTGTTTTTT.

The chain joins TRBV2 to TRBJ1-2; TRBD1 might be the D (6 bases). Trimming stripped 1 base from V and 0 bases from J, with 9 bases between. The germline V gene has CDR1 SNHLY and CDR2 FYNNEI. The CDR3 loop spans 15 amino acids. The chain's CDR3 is CASSEGGGANYGYTF. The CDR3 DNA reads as TGTGCCAGCAGTGAAGGAGGGGGAGCTAACTATGGCTACACCTTC.

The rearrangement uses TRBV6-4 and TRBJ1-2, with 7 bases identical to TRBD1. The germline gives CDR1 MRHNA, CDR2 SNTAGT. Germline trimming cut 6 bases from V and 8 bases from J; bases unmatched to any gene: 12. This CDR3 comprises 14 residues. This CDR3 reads CASRIQGNYGGYTF. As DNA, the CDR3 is TGTGCCAGCAGAATACAGGGGAACTATGGAGGCTACACCTTC.

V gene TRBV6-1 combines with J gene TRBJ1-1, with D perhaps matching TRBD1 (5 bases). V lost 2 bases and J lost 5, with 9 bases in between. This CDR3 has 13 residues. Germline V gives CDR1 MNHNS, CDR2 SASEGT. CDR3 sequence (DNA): TGTGCCAGCAGTGAATCCAGGGCTACTGAAGCTTTCTTT. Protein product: CASSESRATEAFF.

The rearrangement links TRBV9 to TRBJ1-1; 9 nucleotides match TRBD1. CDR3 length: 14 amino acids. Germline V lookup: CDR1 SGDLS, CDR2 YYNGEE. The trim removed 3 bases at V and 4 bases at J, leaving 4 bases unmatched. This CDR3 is CASSEQGAGTEAFF. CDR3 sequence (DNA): TGTGCCAGCAGCGAACAGGGGGCGGGCACTGAAGCTTTCTTT.

The CDR3 sequence is CASSPGTSGSWLYNEQFF. CDR3 DNA sequence: TGTGCCAGCAGCCCTGGGACTAGCGGGAGTTGGCTCTACAATGAGCAGTTCTTC. The chain recombines TRBV7-2 with TRBJ2-1; TRBD2 matches at 14 bases. J was trimmed by 3 bases and V by 5 bases; bases with no gene match: 9. Germline CDR1 reads SGHTA; CDR2 reads FQGNSA. The CDR3 is 18 residues long.

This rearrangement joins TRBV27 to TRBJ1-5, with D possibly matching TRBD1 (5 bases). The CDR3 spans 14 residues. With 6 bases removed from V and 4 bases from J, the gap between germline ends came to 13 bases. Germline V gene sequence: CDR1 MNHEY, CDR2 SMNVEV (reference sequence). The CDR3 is CASRITGANQPQHF. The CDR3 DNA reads TGTGCCAGCAGGATAACAGGTGCGAATCAGCCCCAGCATTTT.

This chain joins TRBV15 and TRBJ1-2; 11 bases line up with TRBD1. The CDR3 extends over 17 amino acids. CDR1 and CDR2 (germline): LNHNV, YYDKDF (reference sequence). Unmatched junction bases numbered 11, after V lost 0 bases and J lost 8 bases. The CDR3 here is CATSRDPGTGGGVGYTF. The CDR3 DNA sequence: TGTGCCACCAGCAGAGATCCAGGGACAGGGGGAGGGGTCGGCTACACCTTC.

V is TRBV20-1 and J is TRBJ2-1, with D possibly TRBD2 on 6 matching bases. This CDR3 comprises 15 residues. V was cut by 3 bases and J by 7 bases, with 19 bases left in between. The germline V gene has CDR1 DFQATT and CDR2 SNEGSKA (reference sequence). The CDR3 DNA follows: TGCAGTGCTAGTAACGGGGGACTTCCGTCAAATGAGCAGTTCTTC. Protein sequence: CSASNGGLPSNEQFF.

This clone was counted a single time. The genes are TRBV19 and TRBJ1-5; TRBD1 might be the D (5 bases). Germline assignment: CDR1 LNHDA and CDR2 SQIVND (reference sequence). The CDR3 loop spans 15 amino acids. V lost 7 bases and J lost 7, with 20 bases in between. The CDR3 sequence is CASKVPGGSEQPQHF. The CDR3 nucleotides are TGTGCCAGTAAAGTGCCCGGGGGGTCGGAACAGCCCCAGCATTTT.

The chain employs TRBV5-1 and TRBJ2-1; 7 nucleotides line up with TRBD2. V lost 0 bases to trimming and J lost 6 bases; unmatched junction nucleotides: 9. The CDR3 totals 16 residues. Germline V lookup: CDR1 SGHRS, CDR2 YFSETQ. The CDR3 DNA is TGCGCCAGCAGCTTGGGTGGTGCGGGAGCTGGCAATGAGCAGTTCTTC. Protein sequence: CASSLGGAGAGNEQFF.

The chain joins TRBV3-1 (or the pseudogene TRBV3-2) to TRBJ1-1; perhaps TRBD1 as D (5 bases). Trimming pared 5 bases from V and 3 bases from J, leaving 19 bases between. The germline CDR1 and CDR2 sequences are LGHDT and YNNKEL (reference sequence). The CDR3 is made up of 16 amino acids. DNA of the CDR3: TGTGCCAGCAGCGCAGGATGGCGGGGCAGGGACACTGAAGCTTTCTTT. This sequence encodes CASSAGWRGRDTEAFF.

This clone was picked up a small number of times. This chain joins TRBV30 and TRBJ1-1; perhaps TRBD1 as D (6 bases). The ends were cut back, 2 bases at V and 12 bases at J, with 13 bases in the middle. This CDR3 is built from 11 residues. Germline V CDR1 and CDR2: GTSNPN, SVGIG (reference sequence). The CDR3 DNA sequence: TGTGCCTGGAGTAGACAGGAGCGTTCTTTCTTT. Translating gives CAWSRQERSFF.

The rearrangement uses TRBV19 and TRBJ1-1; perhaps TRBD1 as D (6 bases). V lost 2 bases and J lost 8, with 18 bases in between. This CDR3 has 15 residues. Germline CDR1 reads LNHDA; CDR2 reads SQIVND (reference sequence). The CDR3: CASSITWGLGSEAFF. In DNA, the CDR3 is TGTGCCAGTAGTATAACTTGGGGGCTGGGGTCGGAAGCTTTCTTT.

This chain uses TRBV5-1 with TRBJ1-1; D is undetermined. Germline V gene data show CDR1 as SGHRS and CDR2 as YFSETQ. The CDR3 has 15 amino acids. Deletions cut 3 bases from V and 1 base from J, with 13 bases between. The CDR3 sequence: CASSSPGRGNTEAFF. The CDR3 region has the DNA TGCGCCAGCAGCTCGCCCGGACGGGGGAACACTGAAGCTTTCTTT.